A single sample gave rise to the 32 T cell receptor beta chains below, sequenced in a study of T cell responses to AZD1222 COVID-19 vaccine. Using immunoSEQ multiplex PCR, the repertoire was profiled, and TCRdb retains in-frame clones only, with some absent. The sample has roughly 150,000 clones; roughly 90% are singletons. The specimen was peripheral blood, collected 28 days after the second AZD1222 dose. Receptors originate from an adult who received the AZD1222 COVID-19 vaccine.

The chain uses TRBV24-1 and TRBJ2-3, with D maybe TRBD2 (7 bases). V lost 0 bases, J lost 6 bases, and 27 bases lay in between. Germline V CDR1 and CDR2: KGHDR, SFDVKD. The CDR3 covers 20 residues. This CDR3 is CATSDLREATTGPPGDTQYF. For the CDR3, the DNA is TGTGCCACCAGTGATTTGCGGGAGGCCACGACAGGACCCCCCGGGGATACGCAGTATTTT.

The chain joins TRBV18 to TRBJ1-5; D not resolved. This CDR3 is built from 13 residues. Germline V gene sequence: CDR1 KGHSH, CDR2 LQKENI. The V and J ends lost 1 base and 5 bases respectively, with 6 bases between them. The DNA of the CDR3 is TGTGCCAGCTCACCACAGGCTGATCAGCCCCAGCATTTT. This codes for CASSPQADQPQHF.

V and J are TRBV5-1 and TRBJ2-5; 13 bases line up with TRBD2. V lost 4 bases, J lost 1 base, and 4 bases stayed unmatched. Germline V gene data show CDR1 as SGHRS and CDR2 as YFSETQ. This CDR3 is 16 amino acids long. The CDR3: CASSPGLAGTQETQYF. The CDR3 DNA reads as TGCGCCAGCAGCCCGGGACTAGCGGGGACCCAAGAGACCCAGTACTTC.

The CDR3 sequence is CASSLGTGDFFYGYTF. CDR3 nucleotides: TGTGCCAGCAGTTTAGGGACAGGAGATTTTTTCTATGGCTACACCTTC. The chain has TRBV28 and TRBJ1-2; 8 nucleotides agree with TRBD1. V was clipped by 2 bases and J by 4 bases; unmatched bases: 9. Germline V gene sequence: CDR1 MDHEN, CDR2 SYDVKM. The CDR3 is 16 residues long.

The rearrangement uses TRBV11-3 and TRBJ2-2, with D possibly TRBD1 on 6 matching bases. Looked up from germline, CDR1 is SGHNT and CDR2 is YENEEA. The CDR3 has 16 residues. Trimming left V 0 bases short and J 3 bases short, with 11 bases between. The CDR3 spells CASSLDRWGHTGELFF. The CDR3, as DNA: TGTGCCAGCAGCTTAGATCGGTGGGGGCACACCGGGGAGCTGTTTTTT.

V gene TRBV3-1 (or the pseudogene TRBV3-2) combines with J gene TRBJ2-2; possible D gene TRBD1, 6 bases. V lost 5 bases, J lost 1 base, and 8 bases lay in between. The CDR3 spans 14 residues. The germline CDR1 and CDR2 sequences are LGHDT and YNNKEL (reference sequence). Here the CDR3 reads CASSGGQNTGELFF. The DNA for the CDR3 is TGTGCCAGCAGCGGGGGACAGAACACCGGGGAGCTGTTTTTT.

The V and J genes are TRBV7-2 and TRBJ1-5; TRBD1 matches at 7 bases. Per germline, CDR1 SGHTA and CDR2 FQGNSA. V was pared by 5 bases and J by 9 bases, with 10 bases of the junction left unmatched. The CDR3 contains 14 residues. The DNA for the CDR3 is TGTGCCAGCAGCGCAAGGACAGGCCCATGGCCCCAGCATTTT. It encodes CASSARTGPWPQHF. Full variable domain (missing parts from reference TRBV7-2 and TRBJ1-5): GAGVSQSPSNKVTEKGKDVELRCDPISGHTALYWYRQSLGQGLEFLIYFQGNSAPDKSGLPSDRFSAERTGGSVSTLTIQRTQQEDSAVYLCASSARTGPWPQHFGDGTRLSIL.

V is TRBV29-1 and J is TRBJ1-2, with TRBD1 matching 10 bases. The V gene end was trimmed by 4 bases and the J gene end by 5 bases; junction bases not matched to a gene: 10. This CDR3 is 15 amino acids long. CDR1 SQVTM and CDR2 ANQGSEA come from the germline V gene. The CDR3 bases are TGCAGCGTTGGGATTAGACAGGGGGCGCGTTATGGCTACACCTTC. Protein sequence: CSVGIRQGARYGYTF.

In nucleotides, the CDR3 is TGCGCCAGCAGCTTGGAACCCGGTTTGGGACTAGCGGGCAGCACAGATACGCAGTATTTT. Its protein product is CASSLEPGLGLAGSTDTQYF. The chain has TRBV5-1 and TRBJ2-3; 12 bases are shared with TRBD2. V was pared by 0 bases and J by 0 bases, with 11 bases of the junction left unmatched. The length of the CDR3 is 20 residues. The V gene's germline CDR1 is SGHRS and CDR2 YFSETQ.

This chain links TRBV11-2 with TRBJ2-1; a possible D gene is TRBD2 (6 bases). V dropped 5 bases and J dropped 2 bases, with 16 bases sitting between them. CDR1 and CDR2 (germline): SGHAT, FQNNGV. This CDR3 comprises 16 residues. The CDR3 nucleotides are TGTGCCAGCAGCCAACCCGGGAGCCGCGCCTACAATGAGCAGTTCTTC. It is translated as CASSQPGSRAYNEQFF.

This chain links TRBV21-1 with TRBJ1-6. TRBV21-1 is an annotated pseudogene. The CDR3 has 13 amino acids. The CDR3 DNA sequence: TGTGCCAGCAGCAAGGAGGTAGGATCACCCCTCCACTTT. It translates to CASSKEVGSPLHF.

This CDR3 reads CASSLGPQSGVGYEQYF. In DNA form, the CDR3 reads TGCGCCAGCAGCTTGGGACCCCAATCAGGGGTGGGATACGAGCAGTACTTC. The gene calls are TRBV5-1 and TRBJ2-7, with a possible D match to TRBD1 (6 bases). The CDR3 totals 17 residues. The germline CDR1 and CDR2 sequences are SGHRS and YFSETQ. V dropped 0 bases and J dropped 4 bases, with 20 bases sitting between them.

The chain recombines TRBV25-1 with TRBJ2-3, with 11 bases fitting TRBD1. Trimming at V came to 6 bases and at J to 1 base, leaving 6 bases not matched to a gene. The CDR3 length is 16 residues. Germline V gene sequence: CDR1 MGHDK, CDR2 SYGVNS. For the CDR3, the DNA is TGTGCCAGCAGCGCCGGGACAGGGGGAGGCACAGATACGCAGTATTTT. It is translated as CASSAGTGGGTDTQYF. The whole variable domain, filled in from reference TRBV25-1 and TRBJ2-3, reads EADIYQTPRYLVIGTGKKITLECSQTMGHDKMYWYQQDPGMELHLIHYSYGVNSTEKGDLSSESTVSRIRTEHFPLTLESARPSHTSQYLCASSAGTGGGTDTQYFGPGTRLTVL.

The J gene is TRBJ2-7, the V gene TRBV9, with D maybe TRBD2 (7 bases). Germline CDR1 and CDR2: SGDLS and YYNGEE. V lost 4 bases, J lost 7 bases, and 12 bases lay in between. This CDR3 comprises 12 residues. In DNA, the CDR3 is TGTGCCAGCAGCCGGGGGGCTGGGGAGCAGTACTTC. This translates into CASSRGAGEQYF.

The chain uses TRBV14 and TRBJ1-3; 10 positions agree with TRBD1. Germline values: CDR1 SGHDN, CDR2 FVKESK. This CDR3 is built from 15 residues. Unmatched junction bases numbered 4, after V lost 6 bases and J lost 2 bases. CDR3 nucleotides: TGTGCCAGCAGACCCGACAGGGGGCCTGGAAACACCATATATTTT. It is translated as CASRPDRGPGNTIYF.

As for this clone: Compared with germline, one end of the junction differs, possibly owing to a read error. The chain has TRBV7-9 and TRBJ1-2; maybe TRBD1 (6 bases). CDR3 length: 16 amino acids. The germline V gene encodes CDR1 SEHNR and CDR2 FQNEAQ (reference sequence). CDR3 protein: CASSSAGTPSNNGYTF. The CDR3 coding sequence is TGTGCCAGCAGCAGTGCCGGGACACCCAGTAACAATGGCTACACCTTC.

This clone was picked up one time. The chain links TRBV28 to TRBJ1-2; 7 bases are shared with TRBD1. V was clipped by 7 bases and J by 8 bases; unmatched bases: 10. This CDR3 is 13 amino acids long. Germline CDR1 MDHEN, CDR2 SYDVKM. Here the CDR3 reads CASIPGTAGGYTF. DNA of the CDR3: TGTGCCAGCATTCCCGGGACAGCGGGCGGCTACACCTTC.

This clone has a handful of counts. The chain combines TRBV7-9 with TRBJ2-7, with 9 bases aligning to TRBD1. The CDR3 spans 14 residues. Losses at the gene ends were 3 bases for V and 5 bases for J; bases not matched to a gene: 5. Germline lookup yields CDR1 SEHNR and CDR2 FQNEAQ (reference sequence). The CDR3 spells CASSLDRGTDEQYF. The CDR3 DNA follows: TGTGCCAGCAGCTTGGACAGGGGTACCGACGAGCAGTACTTC.

The chain joins TRBV4-1 to TRBJ2-5; 14 bases are shared with TRBD2. The V gene's germline CDR1 is MGHRA and CDR2 YSYEKL. After removal of 1 base from V and 0 bases from J, the junction contained 13 bases not matched to a gene. The CDR3 sequence is 21 residues long. The DNA of the CDR3 is TGCGCCAGCAGCCAAGGATATACCGGGACTAGCGGGAGCCTGAACCAAGAGACCCAGTACTTC. This translates into CASSQGYTGTSGSLNQETQYF.

This sequence joins TRBV7-6 and TRBJ2-3, with 7 bases fitting TRBD2. This CDR3 spans 17 amino acids. V shed 5 bases and J 0 bases; nucleotides not matched to a gene: 11. Germline V gives CDR1 SGHVS, CDR2 FNYEAQ. CDR3 nucleotide sequence: TGTGCCAGCAGCCCCCATCAGCGGGGAACTAGCACAGATACGCAGTATTTT. Translation: CASSPHQRGTSTDTQYF.

The chain uses TRBV24-1 and TRBJ2-7; D is perhaps TRBD2 (6 bases). The germline V and J ends were trimmed by 5 bases and 1 base, with 8 bases remaining between them. Germline V gene data show CDR1 as KGHDR and CDR2 as SFDVKD. This CDR3 has 13 residues. The CDR3 sequence: CATSAEGSYEQYF. The CDR3 coding sequence is TGTGCCACCAGTGCGGAGGGGTCCTACGAGCAGTACTTC.

The rearrangement joins TRBV28 to TRBJ2-5; 8 bases agree with TRBD1. The trim removed 3 bases at V and 5 bases at J, leaving 8 bases unmatched. From germline, CDR1 is MDHEN and CDR2 SYDVKM. The CDR3 runs 15 residues. The CDR3 sequence is CASSFVGQGRETQYF. The CDR3 coding sequence is TGTGCCAGCAGTTTCGTTGGACAGGGTAGGGAGACCCAGTACTTC.

In this sample, this clone turned up once. The chain links TRBV2 to TRBJ2-5; a weak D match, TRBD2 (6 bases). The CDR3 covers 15 residues. Germline V gene data show CDR1 as SNHLY and CDR2 as FYNNEI. The V end was cut by 6 bases, the J end by 4 bases, with 18 bases between. CDR3: CASRRAGSLVETQYF. For the CDR3, the DNA is TGTGCCAGCAGGAGGGCGGGATCACTGGTAGAGACCCAGTACTTC.

This chain uses TRBV7-2 with TRBJ1-3; a weak D match, TRBD1 (5 bases). CDR1 SGHTA and CDR2 FQGNSA come from the germline V gene. Trimming took off 0 bases at V and 3 bases at J, with 12 bases between the two ends. The CDR3 loop spans 16 amino acids. CDR3 loop: CASSLALRGSGNTIYF. CDR3 in DNA: TGTGCCAGCAGCTTAGCGTTGAGGGGAAGTGGAAACACCATATATTTT.

This sequence joins TRBV7-8 and TRBJ1-2, with 7 bases fitting TRBD1. Germline CDR1 reads SGHVS; CDR2 reads FQNEAQ. V gave up 5 bases and J gave up 7 bases; unmatched junction bases: 25. The CDR3 is 19 amino acids. CDR3 sequence: CASSRGSFRLQGGGSGYTF. The CDR3 region has the DNA TGTGCCAGCAGCCGAGGCTCTTTTCGACTTCAGGGGGGCGGGTCTGGCTACACCTTC. The variable domain in full, completed from reference TRBV7-8 and TRBJ1-2, reads GAGVSQSPRYKVAKRGQDVALRCDPISGHVSLFWYQQALGQGPEFLTYFQNEAQLDKSGLPSDRFFAERPEGSVSTLKIQRTQQEDSAVYLCASSRGSFRLQGGGSGYTFGSGTRLTVV.

This clone has a handful of counts. The chain carries TRBV6-2 or TRBV6-3 and TRBJ2-2; 8 nucleotides agree with TRBD1. Germline lookup yields CDR1 MNHEY and CDR2 SVGEGT. V trimming: 5 bases; J trimming: 9 bases; junction bases outside the gene matches: 5. The CDR3 consists of 13 residues. The CDR3 reads CASSQGQVRELFF. Written as DNA, the CDR3 is TGTGCCAGCAGTCAGGGACAGGTCCGGGAGCTGTTTTTT.

This chain links TRBV11-2 with TRBJ1-3; D is ambiguous. This CDR3 is 12 amino acids long. Germline-derived CDR1 and CDR2 are SGHAT and FQNNGV. V was cut by 3 bases and J by 3 bases, with 3 bases left in between. In DNA, the CDR3 is TGTGCCAGCAGCTTGGGTGGAAACACCATATATTTT. Its translation: CASSLGGNTIYF.

This clone was seen a handful of times. This sequence joins TRBV15 and TRBJ1-1; maybe TRBD1 (5 bases). V gave up 1 base and J gave up 11 bases, with 14 bases separating them. The CDR3 totals 13 residues. The germline gives CDR1 LNHNV, CDR2 YYDKDF (reference sequence). The CDR3 nucleotides read TGTGCCACCAGCAGAGGGGACGTCTACGGGGCTTTCTTT. Residues: CATSRGDVYGAFF. The full variable domain, completed using reference TRBV15 and TRBJ1-1, is DAMVIQNPRYQVTQFGKPVTLSCSQTLNHNVMYWYQQKSSQAPKLLFHYYDKDFNNEADTPDNFQSRRPNTSFCFLDIRSPGLGDTAMYLCATSRGDVYGAFFGQGTRLTVV.

This rearrangement joins TRBV24-1 to TRBJ2-3, with D possibly matching TRBD2 (5 bases). V was pared by 4 bases and J by 2 bases, with 9 bases between. CDR3 length: 14 residues. CDR1 is KGHDR and CDR2 is SFDVKD in the germline V gene. CDR3 DNA: TGTGCCACCAGTGACCCGGGGTTCACAGATACGCAGTATTTT. Translating it yields CATSDPGFTDTQYF.

This clone was counted only a few times. The chain carries TRBV7-9 and TRBJ2-5, with no clear D. Germline V gene data show CDR1 as SEHNR and CDR2 as FQNEAQ (reference sequence). The CDR3 runs 13 residues. Trimming left V 1 base short and J 2 bases short, with 5 bases between. The DNA for the CDR3 is TGTGCCAGCAGCTTAGACTGGCAAGAGACCCAGTACTTC. This gives the protein CASSLDWQETQYF.

This chain connects TRBV29-1 to TRBJ1-1; 7 bases agree with TRBD1. The germline V gene has CDR1 SQVTM and CDR2 ANQGSEA. The CDR3 length is 12 residues. The V segment lost 5 bases and the J segment 4 bases; nucleotides outside the gene matches: 4. The CDR3 protein is CSVYRGFTEAFF. DNA for the CDR3: TGCAGCGTTTACAGGGGTTTCACTGAAGCTTTCTTT.

The chain joins TRBV5-4 to TRBJ2-1, with D possibly being TRBD1 or TRBD2 (5 bases each). The CDR3 spans 16 residues. V dropped 4 bases and J dropped 0 bases, with 14 bases sitting between them. Looked up from germline, CDR1 is SGHNT and CDR2 is YYREEE (reference sequence). The CDR3 region is CASSPVWGSSYNEQFF. CDR3 sequence (DNA): TGTGCCAGCAGCCCCGTCTGGGGGAGCTCCTACAATGAGCAGTTCTTC.